A single sample is the source of the 5 T cell receptor beta chains below, sequenced in a study of T cell responses to AZD1222 COVID-19 vaccine (dated by TCRdb to 2020 to 2022). The sample's time point, from its label and the paper: baseline before first vaccination. Library preparation was by the immunoSEQ multiplex PCR assay. TCRdb mirrors the immuneACCESS table, restricted to in-frame sequences. Some clones are absent from its copies; in checked studies, under half trace to an unresolved V gene, and the reason for the others is unknown. The sample contains 180,000 or so clones, approximately 94% of them found a single time. Of the sample, about 0.64% is held by the ten largest clones. Sequenced here: peripheral blood, sampled on day 0 of AZD1222 vaccination. All receptors derive from an adult in good health.

The chain recombines TRBV7-3 with TRBJ2-2, with TRBD2 identical over 10 bases. Germline CDR1 is SGHTA and CDR2 is FQGTGA. The ends lost 9 bases at V and 1 base at J; junction bases unmatched: 2. This CDR3 is 14 amino acids long. CDR3 in DNA: TGTGCCAGTCGGACTAGCGGGAACACCGGGGAGCTGTTTTTT. Translation: CASRTSGNTGELFF.

The gene calls are TRBV3-1 (or the pseudogene TRBV3-2) and TRBJ2-1; the D gene is possibly TRBD2 (6 bases). This CDR3 is built from 15 residues. Germline V gives CDR1 LGHDT, CDR2 YNNKEL (reference sequence). V was shortened by 4 bases and J by 4 bases, with 14 bases between the two germline ends. Written as DNA, the CDR3 is TGTGCCAGCAGCCTCGACACGGGGGTATACAATGAGCAGTTCTTC. Its protein product is CASSLDTGVYNEQFF.

V is TRBV5-4 and J is TRBJ2-3; D may be TRBD2 (6 bases). Germline-derived CDR1 and CDR2 are SGHNT and YYREEE (reference sequence). The ends were cut back, 6 bases at V and 1 base at J, with 15 bases in the middle. This CDR3 spans 15 amino acids. The CDR3 coding sequence is TGTGCCAGCACCATGGGGGGAATCGGCACAGATACGCAGTATTTT. This translates into CASTMGGIGTDTQYF.

The chain employs TRBV5-1 and TRBJ1-1; no clear D. The V and J ends lost 3 bases and 5 bases respectively, with 8 bases between them. CDR3 length: 12 residues. Germline assignment: CDR1 SGHRS and CDR2 YFSETQ. The CDR3 region is CASSSGWTEAFF. Here the CDR3 DNA reads TGCGCCAGCAGCTCAGGCTGGACTGAAGCTTTCTTT.

This chain joins TRBV19 and TRBJ2-2; no clear D. The V end was cut by 5 bases, the J end by 4 bases, with 11 bases between. The CDR3 spans 14 residues. Per the germline V gene, CDR1 is LNHDA and CDR2 is SQIVND (reference sequence). DNA for the CDR3: TGTGCCAGTAGTTGGAGCCCGGCCACCGGGGAGCTGTTTTTT. Translated, it gives CASSWSPATGELFF.